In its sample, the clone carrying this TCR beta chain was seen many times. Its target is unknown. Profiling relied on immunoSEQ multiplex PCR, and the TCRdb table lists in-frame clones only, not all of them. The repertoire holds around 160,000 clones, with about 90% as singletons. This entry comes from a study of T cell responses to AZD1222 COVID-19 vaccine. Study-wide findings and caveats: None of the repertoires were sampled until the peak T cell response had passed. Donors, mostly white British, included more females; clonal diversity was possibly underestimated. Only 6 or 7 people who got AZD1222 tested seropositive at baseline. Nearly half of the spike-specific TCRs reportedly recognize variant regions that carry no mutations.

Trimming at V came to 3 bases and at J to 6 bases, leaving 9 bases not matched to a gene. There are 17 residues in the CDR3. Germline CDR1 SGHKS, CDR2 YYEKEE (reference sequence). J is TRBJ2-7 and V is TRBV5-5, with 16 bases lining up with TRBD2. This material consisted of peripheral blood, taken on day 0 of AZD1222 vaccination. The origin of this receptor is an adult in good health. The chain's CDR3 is CASSSKRGLAGGSEQYF. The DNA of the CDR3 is TGTGCCAGCAGCTCGAAAAGGGGACTAGCGGGAGGGTCCGAGCAGTACTTC. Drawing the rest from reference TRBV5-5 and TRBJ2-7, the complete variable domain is DAGVTQSPTHLIKTRGQQVTLRCSPISGHKSVSWYQQVLGQGPQFIFQYYEKEERGRGNFPDRFSARQFPNYSSELNVNALLLGDSALYLCASSSKRGLAGGSEQYFGPGTRLTVT.